This is a list of T cell receptor beta chains from one sample in a study of CD8+CD57+ T cells in acquired aplastic anemia. TCRdb called the reads again in MiXCR, with one record for every CDR3 protein. This sample has under 200,000 distinct CDR3 sequences, with around three fifths found just once. The sequenced material came from sorted CD4+, CD8+, or CD8+CD57+ T cells (not recorded which) from PBMCs. These receptors were collected from a human donor with severe aplastic anemia or a healthy control (not recorded which). Each CDR3 is given with its conserved first and last residue. Each record gives: D gene, clone size, J gene, V gene, CDR3 protein, CDR3 DNA. The D gene is left open where the match is weak. Rows give clone size only sometimes, using once, few, many, or a class for an expanded clone.

>NA|NA|TRBJ1-1|TRBV10-3
CAISGQGSEAFF
TGTGCCATCAGTGGGCAGGGGTCTGAAGCTTTCTTT
>NA|few|TRBJ2-5|TRBV7-6
CASSRDVGLQYF
TGTGCCAGCAGCCGAGACGTGGGGCTACAGTACTTC
>TRBD1|once|TRBJ1-6|TRBV19
CASSIGQGWSPLHF
TGTGCCAGTAGCATCGGACAGGGCTGGTCACCCCTCCACTTT
>NA|many|TRBJ1-4|TRBV7-9
CASSLPGNEKLFF
TGTGCCAGCAGCTTACCTGGTAATGAAAAACTGTTTTTT
>NA|NA|TRBJ1-5|TRBV24-1
CATARGSNQPQHF
TGTGCCACGGCGCGGGGGAGCAATCAGCCCCAGCATTTT
>NA|NA|TRBJ2-7|TRBV20-1
CSATRPSGGHSYEQYF
TGCAGTGCCACCCGACCATCCGGGGGCCACTCCTACGAGCAGTACTTC
>TRBD1|NA|TRBJ1-5|TRBV6-1
CASSVQGPQSNQPQHF
TGTGCCAGCAGCGTACAGGGGCCCCAGAGCAATCAGCCCCAGCATTTT
>TRBD2|NA|TRBJ2-2|TRBV20-1
CSARALAGRDTGELFF
TGCAGTGCTAGAGCTCTCGCAGGGAGGGACACCGGGGAGCTGTTTTTT
>TRBD2|few|TRBJ2-3|TRBV20-1
CSARVGRGGEDTQYF
TGCAGTGCTAGAGTTGGGCGGGGGGGCGAAGATACGCAGTATTTT
>TRBD2|NA|TRBJ2-7|TRBV10-3
CAISAVIGGTRDEQYF
TGTGCCATCAGTGCGGTCATTGGGGGGACTAGAGACGAGCAGTACTTC
>NA|NA|TRBJ2-1|TRBV29-1
CSVDQGWNEQFF
TGCAGCGTTGACCAGGGATGGAATGAGCAGTTCTTC
>NA|NA|TRBJ2-7|TRBV15
CATSTQVLAVMYF
TGTGCCACCAGCACCCAAGTATTGGCAGTGATGTACTTC
>NA|many|TRBJ2-7|TRBV29-1
CSASWTEGAEQYF
TGCAGCGCCTCCTGGACGGAGGGGGCCGAGCAGTACTTC
>NA|few|TRBJ2-1|TRBV2
CASIPAYFSYNEQFF
TGTGCCAGCATACCGGCCTATTTCTCCTACAATGAGCAGTTCTTC
>NA|many|TRBJ2-7|TRBV5-6
CASSLGGGPYEQYF
TGTGCCAGCAGCTTGGGCGGCGGCCCCTACGAGCAGTACTTC
>NA|NA|TRBJ2-1|TRBV20-1
CSARAYNGQFF
TGCAGTGCTAGGGCCTACAATGGGCAGTTCTTC
>NA|NA|TRBJ2-1|TRBV20-1
CSASINEQFF
TGCAGTGCTAGTATCAATGAGCAGTTCTTC
>NA|many|TRBJ1-1|TRBV5-6
CASSRGTTEAFF
TGTGCCAGCAGTAGAGGGACAACTGAAGCTTTCTTT
>NA|NA|TRBJ1-5|TRBV7-9
CASTEDSNQPQHF
TGTGCCAGCACAGAAGATAGCAATCAGCCCCAGCATTTT
>TRBD1|few|TRBJ2-7|TRBV15
CATGTGRYEQYF
TGTGCCACCGGGACAGGGCGCTACGAGCAGTACTTC
>TRBD2|NA|TRBJ2-7|TRBV15
CGTTSSGGRSYEQYF
TGTGGCACCACCAGCAGCGGGGGCCGCTCCTACGAGCAGTACTTC
>TRBD1|many|TRBJ1-2|TRBV12-3/TRBV12-4
CASDSGTGNYGYTF
TGTGCCAGCGACTCCGGGACAGGGAACTATGGCTACACCTTC
>TRBD1|NA|TRBJ2-1|TRBV2
CASIHRRDRPYNEQFF
TGCGCCAGCATTCACCGTCGGGACAGACCCTACAATGAGCAGTTCTTC
>NA|many|TRBJ2-1|TRBV24-1
CATIGESYNEQFF
TGTGCCACCATCGGGGAGTCCTACAATGAGCAGTTCTTC
>NA|many|TRBJ2-5|TRBV4-1
CASSQDSGRETQYF
TGCGCCAGCAGCCAAGACTCAGGGCGGGAGACCCAGTACTTC
>TRBD1|few|TRBJ2-5|TRBV24-1
CATSAGTGVRETQYF
TGTGCCACCAGTGCTGGGACAGGGGTTAGGGAGACCCAGTACTTC
>NA|NA|TRBJ2-7|TRBV7-9
CASRWDASSYEQYF
TGTGCCAGCAGATGGGACGCGAGCTCCTACGAGCAGTACTTC
>NA|NA|TRBJ2-7|TRBV5-6
CASSQRGLAAYEQYF
TGCGCCAGCAGCCAAAGAGGCCTGGCCGCCTACGAGCAGTACTTC
>NA|NA|TRBJ2-6|TRBV9
CASDRNSGANVLTF
TGTGCCAGCGACAGAAACTCTGGGGCCAACGTCCTGACTTTC
>TRBD2|once|TRBJ2-3|TRBV5-5
CASSQDQLAGEQDTQYF
TGTGCCAGCAGCCAAGATCAGCTAGCGGGAGAGCAAGATACGCAGTATTTT
>NA|NA|TRBJ1-2|TRBV20-1
CSATLQGWDYGYTF
TGCAGTGCTACCTTACAGGGTTGGGACTATGGCTACACCTTC
>TRBD1|NA|TRBJ2-7|TRBV9
CASSVESTGYYEQYF
TGTGCCAGCAGCGTAGAATCGACAGGGTACTACGAGCAGTACTTC
>NA|NA|TRBJ2-3|TRBV7-9
CASSFSPGQTFEGTQYF
TGTGCCAGCAGCTTCTCCCCGGGACAAACTTTTGAGGGTACGCAGTATTTT
>NA|NA|TRBJ1-6|TRBV9
CASGTGNHSPLHF
TGTGCCAGCGGAACGGGAAACCATTCACCCCTCCACTTT
>NA|NA|TRBJ1-1|TRBV5-8
CASSQDVGLRMAFF
TGCGCCAGCAGCCAAGATGTGGGGCTCCGAATGGCTTTCTTT
>NA|NA|TRBJ1-2|TRBV10-1
CASSESGGYGYTF
TGCGCCAGCAGTGAATCTGGAGGGTATGGCTACACCTTC
>NA|many|TRBJ2-7|TRBV12-3/TRBV12-4
CASSRRLVSYEQYF
TGTGCCAGCAGTCGACGACTAGTCTCCTACGAGCAGTACTTC
>NA|NA|TRBJ1-6|TRBV9
CASSSRGGSNSPLHF
TGTGCCAGCAGCTCCCGGGGAGGGAGCAATTCACCCCTCCACTTT
>TRBD2|NA|TRBJ2-1|TRBV2
CASRVLRGGNNEQFF
TGTGCCAGCAGGGTCCTGCGCGGGGGGAACAATGAGCAGTTCTTC
>NA|NA|TRBJ2-1|TRBV7-2
CASRLDRSSYNEQFF
TGTGCCAGCAGGTTGGACAGAAGCTCCTACAATGAGCAGTTCTTC
>NA|NA|TRBJ2-7|TRBV19
CASSVQDSYEQYF
TGTGCCAGTAGCGTACAGGATTCCTACGAGCAGTACTTC
>TRBD2|few|TRBJ2-3|TRBV7-9
CASSTTTTSGATSTDTQYF
TGTGCCAGCAGCACGACTACTACTAGCGGGGCCACTAGCACAGATACGCAGTATTTT
>TRBD1|few|TRBJ2-3|TRBV7-8
CASSALQGSADTQYF
TGTGCCAGCAGCGCCCTACAGGGGAGTGCAGATACGCAGTATTTT
>NA|once|TRBJ1-4|TRBV19
CASRPGLGEKLFF
TGTGCCAGTAGACCCGGACTGGGTGAAAAACTGTTTTTT
>NA|NA|TRBJ2-5|TRBV28
CASSFPQETQYF
TGTGCCAGCAGTTTCCCTCAAGAGACCCAGTACTTC
>NA|NA|TRBJ1-2|TRBV7-8
CASIYKPGEVHGYTF
TGTGCCAGCATCTATAAACCGGGGGAAGTACATGGCTACACCTTC
>NA|NA|TRBJ2-1|TRBV5-4
CASTDTARPNEQFF
TGTGCCAGTACAGACACTGCCCGCCCCAATGAGCAGTTCTTC
>TRBD1|NA|TRBJ2-3|TRBV11-2
CASSQDYVRGRADTQYF
TGCGCCAGCAGCCAAGACTATGTCAGGGGGCGCGCAGATACGCAGTATTTT
>NA|NA|TRBJ2-7|TRBV6-1
CASSERWTSYEQYF
TGTGCCAGCAGTGAAAGGTGGACCTCCTACGAGCAGTACTTC
>NA|NA|TRBJ1-2|TRBV7-9
CASSRIDGLGYTF
TGTGCCAGCAGTCGAATTGATGGACTTGGTTACACCTTC
>TRBD2|few|TRBJ2-7|TRBV7-2
CASSTRTSGSYEQYF
TGTGCCAGCAGCACCAGGACTAGCGGCTCCTACGAGCAGTACTTC
>NA|many|TRBJ2-1|TRBV11-3
CASSLVPGGDEQFF
TGTGCCAGCAGCTTAGTCCCGGGGGGCGATGAGCAGTTCTTC
>NA|NA|TRBJ2-5|TRBV15
CATSRDRGETQYF
TGTGCCACCAGCAGAGACCGGGGTGAGACCCAGTACTTC
>NA|many|TRBJ2-2|TRBV27
CASSLGWSGELFF
TGTGCCAGCAGCCTAGGGTGGTCCGGGGAGCTGTTTTTT
>TRBD2|NA|TRBJ2-3|TRBV28
CASTRFSLSGGQTDTQYF
TGTGCCAGTACCCGGTTCTCACTATCGGGAGGGCAGACAGATACGCAGTATTTT
>NA|NA|TRBJ1-5|TRBV20-1
CSARDVSNQPQHF
TGCAGTGCTAGAGATGTCAGTAATCAGCCCCAGCATTTT
>NA|NA|TRBJ1-5|TRBV24-1
CATGSDQGQPQHF
TGTGCCACCGGGTCGGATCAAGGTCAGCCCCAGCATTTT
>TRBD1|NA|TRBJ2-5|TRBV20-1
CSASRPPGTGEETQYF
TGCAGTGCTTCTCGACCGCCCGGGACAGGGGAAGAGACCCAGTACTTC
>TRBD2|NA|TRBJ2-1|TRBV11-3
CATGGSSYNEQFF
TGTGCCACCGGGGGGAGCTCCTACAATGAGCAGTTCTTC
>NA|NA|TRBJ1-1|TRBV7-9
CASSLIYSGNTEAFF
TGTGCCAGCAGCTTAATATATTCAGGGAACACTGAAGCTTTCTTT